This T cell receptor (beta chain) derives from a study of blood T cell repertoires in COVID-19. On the study more broadly: Specimens from acute and convalescent COVID-19 originated in the United States, Italy and Spain. Sample material is recorded as cDNA or gDNA derived from T cells, B-cell-depleted T cells, or PBMCs.

Source study methods: It was from reference gene primer amplification that nucleated cell counts were estimated. Libraries were prepared by immunoSEQ multiplex PCR; TCRdb keeps only in-frame clonotypes and omits some of them. V and J calls plus clone size are reproduced from that table; the DNA served to infer D and trimming. The sample carries 350,000 to 400,000 clones, roughly 90% recorded once. Allocation to cohorts depended on clinical history reported by the participants. V lost 0 bases and J lost 8, with 20 bases in between. CDR3 length equals 17 residues. The V gene's germline CDR1 is LGHDT and CDR2 YNNKEL (reference sequence).

The J gene is TRBJ1-3, the V gene TRBV3-1 (or the pseudogene TRBV3-2), with D unresolved. Input material: PBMCs or T cells enriched from blood (not recorded which). The receptor's source is a woman younger than 45 with acute COVID-19. Here the CDR3 DNA reads TGTGCCAGCAGCCAAGATCGGTCTGGAGTCCTGGAAGACACCATATATTTT. Translating it yields CASSQDRSGVLEDTIYF.